Sequencing of this TCR beta chain was carried out in a study of Tregs in tolerant kidney transplant recipients. The study, taken as a whole, reports: Findings come from small patient numbers and require larger validation.

CD4+CD25+CD127- Tregs, CD4+CD25- non-Tregs, CD4 and CD8 cells were sorted. CDR1 and CDR2 from the germline V gene are LNHNV and YYDKDF (reference sequence). Trimming removed 0 bases from V and 4 bases from J, with 11 bases in between. This CDR3 is built from 15 residues. In the case of this clone: Its antigen is still unknown.

The table came from immunoSEQ multiplex PCR; TCRdb's copy has only in-frame clones and leaves some out. The profile shows 200,000 to 300,000 clones, around 81% of them singletons. The chain links TRBV15 to TRBJ2-3; D is possibly TRBD2 (5 bases). Sequenced: CD4+ T cells from blood. The TCR was taken from a human donor in good health. Here the CDR3 reads CATSRDNLAADTQYF. Written as DNA, the CDR3 is TGTGCCACCAGCAGAGATAACCTAGCAGCAGATACGCAGTATTTT.